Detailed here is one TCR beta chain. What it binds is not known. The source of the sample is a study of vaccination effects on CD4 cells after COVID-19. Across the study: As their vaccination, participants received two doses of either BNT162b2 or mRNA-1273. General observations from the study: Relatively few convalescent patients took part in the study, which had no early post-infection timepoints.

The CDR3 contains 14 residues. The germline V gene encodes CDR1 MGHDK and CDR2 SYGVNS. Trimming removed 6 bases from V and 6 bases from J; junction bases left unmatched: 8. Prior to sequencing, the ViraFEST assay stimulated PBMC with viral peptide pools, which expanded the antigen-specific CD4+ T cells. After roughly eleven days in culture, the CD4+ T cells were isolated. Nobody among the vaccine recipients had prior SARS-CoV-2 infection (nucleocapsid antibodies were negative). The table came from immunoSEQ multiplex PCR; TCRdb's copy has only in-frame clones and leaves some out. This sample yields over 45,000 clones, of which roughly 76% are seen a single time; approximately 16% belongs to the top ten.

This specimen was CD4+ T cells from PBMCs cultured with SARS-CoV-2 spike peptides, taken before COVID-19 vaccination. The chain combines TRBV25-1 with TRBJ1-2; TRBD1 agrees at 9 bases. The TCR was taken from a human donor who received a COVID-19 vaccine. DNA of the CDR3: TGTGCCAGCAGAGACCGGACAGGGGTCCATGGCTACACCTTC. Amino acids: CASRDRTGVHGYTF.